A single T cell receptor beta chain is shown here with its context. The antigen remains undetermined. In patients aged 18 to 65, hyperthyroidism was newly diagnosed, with duration under 2 months. Pregnant or lactating patients were excluded, as were those with uncontrolled infection or other autoimmune disease. Diagnoses used clinical symptoms, serum thyroxine and TRAb, thyroid ultrasound and orbital computed tomography. The sample belongs to a study of T cells in Graves' hyperthyroidism and ophthalmopathy. Study findings and constraints: By a 13 V-J model, ophthalmopathy was set apart from stable hyperthyroidism.

Trimming took 5 bases from V and 4 from J; bases not matched to a gene: 11. In germline, CDR1 is SGHVS, CDR2 FNYEAQ. The CDR3 spans 16 residues. The source material, RNA transcripts, was used to amplify TCR beta CDR3 regions. In the first-round RT-PCR of the TCR CDR3, the HTBI primer set was used. MiXCR, applied by TCRdb to the multiplex PCR reads, yields one record per CDR3 protein. Of about 590,000 distinct CDR3 sequences in the sample, 15% to 18% were seen once. The sequenced sample was blood. This rearrangement joins TRBV7-6 to TRBJ2-7; 10 nucleotides line up with TRBD2. This TCR came from a woman in her twenties or thirties with Graves' hyperthyroidism. Here the CDR3 DNA reads TGTGCCAGCAGCCCCCGAGCGGGAGGGCCCCCATACGAGCAGTACTTC. Translation: CASSPRAGGPPYEQYF.